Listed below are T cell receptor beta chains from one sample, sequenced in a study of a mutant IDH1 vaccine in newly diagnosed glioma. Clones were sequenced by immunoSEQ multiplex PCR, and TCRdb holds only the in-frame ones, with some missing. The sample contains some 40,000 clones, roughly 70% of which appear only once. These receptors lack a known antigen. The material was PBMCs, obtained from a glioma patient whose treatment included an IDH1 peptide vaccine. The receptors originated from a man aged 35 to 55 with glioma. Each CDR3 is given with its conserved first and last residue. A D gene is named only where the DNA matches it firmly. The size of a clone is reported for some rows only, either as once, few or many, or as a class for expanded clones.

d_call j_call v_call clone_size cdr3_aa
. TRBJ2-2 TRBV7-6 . CASSSRKDTGELFF
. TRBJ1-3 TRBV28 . CASTTGSSGNTIYF
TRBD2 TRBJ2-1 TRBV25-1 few CASSESSGRSRGEQFF
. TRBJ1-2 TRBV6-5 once CASTPDSSSPGGYTF
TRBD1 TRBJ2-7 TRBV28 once CASLRTGAYEQYF
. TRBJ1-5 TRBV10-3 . CASSKMGPNTWPQHF
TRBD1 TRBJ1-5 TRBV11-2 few CASSLEGAPNQPQHF
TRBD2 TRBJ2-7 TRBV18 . CASSPPVGLAGNEQYF
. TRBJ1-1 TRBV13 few CASSTYRGGNTEAFF
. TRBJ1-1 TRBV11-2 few CASSQGLNTEAFF
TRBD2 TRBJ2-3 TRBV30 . CAWSVAGGSTDTQYF
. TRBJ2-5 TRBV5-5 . CASSLGGARGRETQYF
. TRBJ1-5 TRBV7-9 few CASSLAGQGQPQHF
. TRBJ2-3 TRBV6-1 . CASSDWWTRMGTDTQYF
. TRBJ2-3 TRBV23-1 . CAPLGSFGVDTQYF
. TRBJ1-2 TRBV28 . CASSFSGGVVYGYTF
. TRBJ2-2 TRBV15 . CATSVEQGTGELFF
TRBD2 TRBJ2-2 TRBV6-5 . CAIRTSGNTGELFF
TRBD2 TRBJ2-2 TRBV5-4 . CASSISGTSGVELFF
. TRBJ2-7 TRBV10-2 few CASSPAPTGVPYEQYF
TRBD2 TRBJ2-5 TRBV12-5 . CASAQGLQETQYF
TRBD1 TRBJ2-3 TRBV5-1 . CASSPRDREGTDTQYF
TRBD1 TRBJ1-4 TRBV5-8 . CASSLKQGAGKLFF
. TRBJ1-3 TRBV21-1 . CASRRPGNTIYF
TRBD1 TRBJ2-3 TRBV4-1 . CASSQEQGARDTQYF
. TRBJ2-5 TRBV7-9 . CASSPRAGDLQETQYF
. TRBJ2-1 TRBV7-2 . CASSSPPEGGGDSYNEQFF
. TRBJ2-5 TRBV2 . CASIFLEAEETQYF
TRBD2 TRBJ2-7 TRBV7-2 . CASSLWGGEQYF
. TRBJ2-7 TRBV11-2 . CASREGPYEQYF
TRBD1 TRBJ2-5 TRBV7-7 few CASSSRTGGLETQYF
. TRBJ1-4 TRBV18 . CASSPAGLATNEKLFF
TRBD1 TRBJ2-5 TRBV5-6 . CASSLRGPGHTQYF
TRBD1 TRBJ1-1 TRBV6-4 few CASSDTDRGTEAFF
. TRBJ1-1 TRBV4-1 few CASSQAVQVPEAFF
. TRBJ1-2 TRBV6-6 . CASSYVGASQYGYTF
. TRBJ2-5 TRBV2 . CASSVRHDQETQYF
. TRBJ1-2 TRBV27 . CASRQDMDYGYTF
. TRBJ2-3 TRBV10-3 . CASSTGDTDTQYF
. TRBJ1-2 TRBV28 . CASSPEGLGYTF
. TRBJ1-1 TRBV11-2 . CASSLPRGRTMNTEAFF
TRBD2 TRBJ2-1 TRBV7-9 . CASSLGSGSDEQFF
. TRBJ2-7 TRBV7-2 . CASSRSYEQYF
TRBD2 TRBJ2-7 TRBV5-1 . CASSLPKTPGREGKAYEQYF
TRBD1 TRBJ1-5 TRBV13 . CASSADREYQPQHF
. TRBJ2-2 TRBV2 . CASRQNTGELFF
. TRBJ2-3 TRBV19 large CASSISGLNTDTQYF
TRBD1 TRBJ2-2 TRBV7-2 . CASSLADRVVPGELFF
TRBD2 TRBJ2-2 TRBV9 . CASSAVAGGTGELFF
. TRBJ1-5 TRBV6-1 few CASSVGRGAQEQPQHF
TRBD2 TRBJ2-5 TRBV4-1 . CASSNLAGGQGGWQETQYF
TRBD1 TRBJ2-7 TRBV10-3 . CATTDRGLYEQYF
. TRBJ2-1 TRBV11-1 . CASSPSLAPQGNEQFF
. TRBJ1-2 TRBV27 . CASSSSGSFDYGYTF
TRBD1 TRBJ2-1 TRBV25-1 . CASSAWTGINEQFF
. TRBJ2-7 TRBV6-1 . CASSPEIYEQYF
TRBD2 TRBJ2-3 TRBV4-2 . CASSPRLAGGQYTDTQYF